The 17 T cell receptor beta chains presented below share a single source sample, sequenced in a study of T cells after yellow fever vaccination. One entry per CDR3 protein, called by TCRdb with MiXCR from the 5' RACE reads. This table has some 600,000 distinct CDR3 sequences, roughly 17% appearing once. Sequenced material: PBMCs, taken 5 days after the first yellow fever vaccination. Source of these receptors: a man aged 18 to 30 who received the YFV17D yellow fever vaccine.

The chain combines TRBV20-1 with TRBJ2-5; no reliable D call. The CDR3 loop spans 12 amino acids. With 7 bases removed from V and 1 base from J, the gap between germline ends came to 10 bases. The germline CDR1 and CDR2 sequences are DFQATT and SNEGSKA (reference sequence). This CDR3 is CSDSAVQETQYF. The CDR3 bases are TGCAGTGATTCGGCGGTCCAAGAGACCCAGTACTTC.

This chain links TRBV9 with TRBJ2-3; TRBD2 might be the D (5 bases). Looked up from germline, CDR1 is SGDLS and CDR2 is YYNGEE. The CDR3 consists of 14 residues. The V end was cut by 5 bases, the J end by 3 bases, with 13 bases between. CDR3 in amino acids: CASRGSDYTDTQYF. The CDR3 bases are TGTGCCAGCAGGGGTAGCGATTATACAGATACGCAGTATTTT.

The chain combines TRBV12-3 or TRBV12-4 with TRBJ1-2, with D hard to call. V gave up 6 bases and J gave up 1 base, with 12 bases separating them. The CDR3 has 14 amino acids. CDR3 nucleotides: TGTGCCAGCAGGGCCTGGGGAAATAACTATGGCTACACCTTC. This encodes CASRAWGNNYGYTF.

This clonotype was found a few times. V usage is TRBV4-1 and J usage is TRBJ1-2; 8 nucleotides agree with TRBD1. Per the germline V gene, CDR1 is MGHRA and CDR2 is YSYEKL. V lost 3 bases and J lost 3; bases outside the gene matches: 12. This CDR3 comprises 17 residues. CDR3 nucleotide sequence: TGCGCCAGCAGCCAGATAGGGACAGGACGGCGTTACTATGGCTACACCTTC. It yields the protein CASSQIGTGRRYYGYTF.

This clonotype occurred a few times. This chain uses TRBV6-1 with TRBJ2-5, with D possibly being TRBD1 (6 bases). Germline assignment: CDR1 MNHNS and CDR2 SASEGT. This CDR3 contains 15 residues. Deletions cut 5 bases from V and 5 bases from J, with 18 bases between. The CDR3 protein is CASSPGTYGGETQYF. The CDR3 DNA follows: TGTGCCAGCAGTCCCGGGACATATGGTGGGGAGACCCAGTACTTC.

This clonotype has at least ten counts. The chain recombines TRBV24-1 with TRBJ2-3, with D maybe TRBD2 (7 bases). This CDR3 is built from 16 residues. Deletions cut 3 bases from V and 1 base from J, with 13 bases between. Germline CDR1 is KGHDR and CDR2 is SFDVKD. In DNA form, the CDR3 reads TGTGCCACCAGTGATACCACAGGGAGGGGCACAGATACGCAGTATTTT. Amino acid sequence: CATSDTTGRGTDTQYF.

This clonotype was observed a handful of times. The J gene is TRBJ1-3, the V gene TRBV5-8; the match to TRBD1 covers 8 bases. From germline, CDR1 is SGHTS and CDR2 YDEGEE. This CDR3 is built from 13 residues. V shed 3 bases and J 8 bases; nucleotides not matched to a gene: 4. CDR3 sequence: CASSSGQAYTIYF. The DNA for the CDR3 is TGTGCCAGCAGCTCGGGACAGGCATACACCATATATTTT.

This clonotype was detected a few times. The chain combines TRBV27 with TRBJ2-1; the D gene is possibly TRBD1 (6 bases). V lost 2 bases to trimming and J lost 14 bases, with 19 bases between them. The CDR3 spans 14 residues. Germline V gene lookup returns CDR1 MNHEY and CDR2 SMNVEV (reference sequence). The CDR3 reads CASSLGRGSFMEFF. The CDR3 bases are TGTGCCAGCAGTTTAGGAAGGGGGTCGTTTATGGAGTTCTTC.

The chain carries TRBV20-1 and TRBJ1-2; D is ambiguous. Between the trimmed V and J ends, which lost 2 bases and 2 bases, there was a span of 9 bases. The CDR3 spans 13 residues. CDR1 is DFQATT and CDR2 is SNEGSKA in the germline V gene (reference sequence). DNA of the CDR3: TGCAGTGCTAGAAAGATTGGGAACTATGGCTACACCTTC. It codes for CSARKIGNYGYTF.

The gene calls are TRBV13 and TRBJ1-5; no clear D gene. CDR3 length equals 16 residues. Trimming pared 5 bases from V and 4 bases from J, leaving 18 bases between. From germline, CDR1 is PRHDT and CDR2 FYEKMQ (reference sequence). The CDR3 is CASSLAREGGNQPQHF. The CDR3 nucleotides read TGTGCCAGCAGCCTCGCTAGGGAGGGAGGTAATCAGCCCCAGCATTTT. Looking up the rest from reference TRBV13 and TRBJ1-5 gives the full variable domain: AAGVIQSPRHLIKEKRETATLKCYPIPRHDTVYWYQQGPGQDPQFLISFYEKMQSDKGSIPDRFSAQQFSDYHSELNMSSLELGDSALYFCASSLAREGGNQPQHFGDGTRLSIL.

This clonotype has a handful of counts. The chain combines TRBV7-2 with TRBJ1-6; the D gene is possibly TRBD1 (6 bases). Trimming shortened V by 4 bases and J by 6 bases, and 13 bases separated the two germline ends. This CDR3 has 15 amino acids. Germline assignment: CDR1 SGHTA and CDR2 FQGNSA. The CDR3 nucleotides read TGTGCCAGCAGCTGGGGGCTACAGGGTAATTCACCCCTCCACTTT. This translates into CASSWGLQGNSPLHF. Full variable domain (missing parts from reference TRBV7-2 and TRBJ1-6): GAGVSQSPSNKVTEKGKDVELRCDPISGHTALYWYRQSLGQGLEFLIYFQGNSAPDKSGLPSDRFSAERTGGSVSTLTIQRTQQEDSAVYLCASSWGLQGNSPLHFGNGTRLTVT.

The rearrangement joins TRBV4-2 to TRBJ2-3, with TRBD1 as a possible D gene (6 bases). The length of the CDR3 is 14 residues. Deletions cut 0 bases from V and 4 bases from J, with 8 bases between. Germline loops: CDR1 LGHNA, CDR2 YNFKEQ. This CDR3 reads CASSQDTGPDTQYF. The DNA of the CDR3 is TGTGCCAGCAGCCAAGATACAGGGCCAGATACGCAGTATTTT.

This sequence joins TRBV7-9 and TRBJ2-1, with 12 bases aligning to TRBD2. The J segment lost 9 bases and the V segment lost 5 bases, leaving 14 bases of the junction unmatched. The CDR3 is made up of 17 amino acids. CDR1 and CDR2 from the germline V gene are SEHNR and FQNEAQ (reference sequence). The CDR3 loop reads CASSGLLAGGPVSEQFF. In DNA, the CDR3 is TGTGCCAGCAGCGGCCTCCTAGCGGGGGGGCCGGTGAGTGAGCAGTTCTTC.

This clonotype was picked up a small number of times. This chain connects TRBV7-2 to TRBJ1-5; no reliable D call. CDR1 is SGHTA, CDR2 FQGNSA, per germline. With 1 base removed from V and 2 bases from J, the gap between germline ends came to 6 bases. The CDR3 is 14 residues long. CDR3 coding DNA: TGTGCCAGCAGCTTAGTACTGCGCAATCAGCCCCAGCATTTT. As protein: CASSLVLRNQPQHF.

This clonotype appeared a few times. The chain employs TRBV18 and TRBJ2-1; a weak D match, TRBD1 (5 bases). The germline V gene has CDR1 KGHSH and CDR2 LQKENI. CDR3 size: 13 residues. With 5 bases removed from V and 8 bases from J, the gap between germline ends came to 13 bases. Written as DNA, the CDR3 is TGTGCCAGCTCATTACCAGGGTCGCATGAGCAGTTCTTC. Residues: CASSLPGSHEQFF.

This clonotype turned up a few times. The rearrangement uses TRBV9 and TRBJ2-3; D gene ambiguous. Germline V gene lookup returns CDR1 SGDLS and CDR2 YYNGEE. Trimming pared 5 bases from V and 4 bases from J, leaving 14 bases between. This CDR3 spans 14 amino acids. CDR3 sequence reads: CASSAPFGSDTQYF. The CDR3 DNA follows: TGTGCCAGCAGTGCCCCTTTTGGCTCAGATACGCAGTATTTT.

This sequence joins TRBV18 and TRBJ1-6, with D unclear. V shed 3 bases and J shed 0 bases, with 12 bases lying between them. The CDR3 has 17 amino acids. The germline CDR1 and CDR2 sequences are KGHSH and LQKENI. For the CDR3, the DNA is TGTGCCAGCTCACCCTTGGGCCAGAGCTCCTATAATTCACCCCTCCACTTT. This translates into CASSPLGQSSYNSPLHF.